This T cell receptor (beta chain) was found in a study of blood T cell repertoires in COVID-19. The method was immunoSEQ multiplex PCR; TCRdb's version includes in-frame clones alone and lacks a portion of them. Of a few hundred thousand clones in the sample, 75% to 90% were seen once. Germline values: CDR1 LGHNT, CDR2 FRNRAP. The CDR3 spans 20 residues. The V end was cut by 0 bases, the J end by 0 bases, with 21 bases between. Sequenced input: PBMCs or T cells enriched from blood (not recorded which). The rearrangement links TRBV12-5 to TRBJ1-3; a possible D gene is TRBD1 (6 bases). The TCR originated in a man between 18 and 29 years old who had recovered from COVID-19. The CDR3 sequence is CASGLVLAGEGWRSGNTIYF. DNA of the CDR3: TGTGCTAGTGGTTTGGTACTGGCAGGGGAAGGTTGGCGCTCTGGAAACACCATATATTTT.